A selection of T cell receptor beta chains follows, all from one sample in a study of CXCR3-negative and CXCR3-positive naive CD8 T cells. TCRdb reprocessed the 5' RACE reads and reports one entry per CDR3 protein, with no DNA. This sample's table has 120,000 or so distinct CDR3 sequences. The material sequenced was naive CXCR3+ CD8+ T cells from blood. These receptors were obtained from a human donor in good health. Some clones in this sample may be carry-over from other donors' samples. Each CDR3 is given with its conserved first and last residue. Part of the rows lack a size; the others show once, few, many or a class for expanded clones.

j_call	v_call	clone_size	cdr3_aa
TRBJ2-7	TRBV25-1	-	CASNSQSYEQYF
TRBJ2-7	TRBV5-5	-	CASSFGQGSYEQYF
TRBJ1-6	TRBV5-1	-	CASSPSGQGGSPLHF
TRBJ1-1	TRBV20-1	-	CSARELNTEAFF
TRBJ2-3	TRBV20-1	-	CSARPRGEGGDTQYF
TRBJ2-1	TRBV20-1	-	CSAEQPVYNEQFF
TRBJ2-3	TRBV7-3	-	CASSPGLAGDTQYF
TRBJ2-3	TRBV7-3	-	CASIYGLAGGTDTQYF
TRBJ2-1	TRBV5-1	-	CASRDPRRNEQFF
TRBJ2-1	TRBV25-1	-	CASSEGAGTNEQFF
TRBJ2-3	TRBV4-2	-	CASSQDRGGGDTQYF
TRBJ1-1	TRBV27	-	CASSLGVGGATEAFF
TRBJ2-7	TRBV4-1	-	CASSQDRQQFYEQYF
TRBJ2-3	TRBV11-3	-	CASSNRESDFTDTQYF
TRBJ1-1	TRBV11-2	-	CASSLQSTEAFF
TRBJ2-3	TRBV29-1	-	CSGGYAGTDTQYF
TRBJ1-2	TRBV12-3/TRBV12-4	-	CASRDSGGGYTF
TRBJ2-3	TRBV5-1	-	CASSLMARQPSTDTQYF
TRBJ1-1	TRBV6-2/TRBV6-3	-	CASSTQGTANTEAFF
TRBJ2-1	TRBV21-1	-	CASSKPCRLAGGPRLNEQFF
TRBJ2-1	TRBV27	-	CASSFRSSGVEQFF
TRBJ2-7	TRBV2	-	CASSEWGEGDF
TRBJ1-1	TRBV5-5	-	CASSFDSAYEAFF
TRBJ1-1	TRBV29-1	-	CSVEDTGFGTEAFF
TRBJ2-1	TRBV13	-	CASSLEAGVVNEQFF
TRBJ2-5	TRBV7-9	-	CASSLRTGGEETQYF
TRBJ1-2	TRBV25-1	-	CASSATGVYYGYTF
TRBJ2-7	TRBV20-1	-	CSAWGPDLYEQYF
TRBJ2-7	TRBV12-3/TRBV12-4	-	CASSPGPGYEQYF
TRBJ2-7	TRBV6-5	-	CASSYAGQGYEQYF
TRBJ2-2	TRBV21-1	-	CASSKELAGGRLGELFF
TRBJ2-1	TRBV5-5	-	CASRSPRLAGGSEQFF
TRBJ1-4	TRBV27	-	CASSLIGYTNEKLFF
TRBJ2-1	TRBV7-7	-	CASSLGVDLSSYNEQFF
TRBJ2-7	TRBV11-2	-	CASSLEGVHGEQYF
TRBJ1-1	TRBV12-3/TRBV12-4	-	CASSNKNTEAFF
TRBJ2-7	TRBV21-1	-	CASRKAYRDRGLDEQYF
TRBJ2-1	TRBV20-1	-	CSARDYDRANNEQFF
TRBJ2-7	TRBV5-4	-	CASSLASGSRYEQYF
TRBJ2-7	TRBV6-2/TRBV6-3	-	CASSYRDYEQYF
TRBJ1-1	TRBV29-1	medium-sized	CSVEGGTEAFF
TRBJ1-1	TRBV4-1	-	CASSQETPYTEAFF
TRBJ2-5	TRBV6-2/TRBV6-3	-	CASSYVAFQETQYF
TRBJ2-5	TRBV28	-	CASSLEGVQETQYF
TRBJ2-5	TRBV20-1	-	CSARWDRGHQETQYF
TRBJ1-2	TRBV5-1	-	CASSLGTGGPADYGYTF
TRBJ2-7	TRBV5-1	-	CASSLAGTGGSYEQYF
TRBJ1-1	TRBV5-1	-	CASSLADGRLNTEAFF
TRBJ2-7	TRBV28	-	CASSFTGQGREQYF
TRBJ1-1	TRBV29-1	-	CSVDLGRGGNTEAFF
TRBJ2-7	TRBV5-5	-	CASSATADSREQYF
TRBJ2-1	TRBV10-2	-	CASSPVSLAPYNEQFF
TRBJ2-7	TRBV7-9	-	CASTQLGDYEQYF
TRBJ1-2	TRBV25-1	-	CASSDSELKGYTF
TRBJ2-5	TRBV5-1	-	CASSLAGYETQYF
TRBJ2-7	TRBV10-3	-	CAISAAAREPEQYF
TRBJ2-7	TRBV29-1	-	CSVVPGQAYEQYF
TRBJ2-1	TRBV20-1	-	CSARAGNERFF
TRBJ1-6	TRBV14	-	CASSQLDRNNSPLHF